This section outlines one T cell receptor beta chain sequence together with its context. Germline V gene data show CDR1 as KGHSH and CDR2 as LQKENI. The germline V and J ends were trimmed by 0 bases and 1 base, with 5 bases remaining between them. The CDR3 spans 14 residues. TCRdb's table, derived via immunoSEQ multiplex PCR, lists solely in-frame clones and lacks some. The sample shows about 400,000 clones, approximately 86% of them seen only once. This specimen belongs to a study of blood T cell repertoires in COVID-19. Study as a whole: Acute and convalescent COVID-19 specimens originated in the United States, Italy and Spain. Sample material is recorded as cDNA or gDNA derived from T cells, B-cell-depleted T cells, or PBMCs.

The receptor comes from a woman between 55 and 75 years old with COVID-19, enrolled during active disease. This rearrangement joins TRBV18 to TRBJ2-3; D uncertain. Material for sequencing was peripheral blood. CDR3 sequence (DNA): TGTGCCAGCTCACCACCGGAGCGCACAGATACGCAGTATTTT. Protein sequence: CASSPPERTDTQYF.